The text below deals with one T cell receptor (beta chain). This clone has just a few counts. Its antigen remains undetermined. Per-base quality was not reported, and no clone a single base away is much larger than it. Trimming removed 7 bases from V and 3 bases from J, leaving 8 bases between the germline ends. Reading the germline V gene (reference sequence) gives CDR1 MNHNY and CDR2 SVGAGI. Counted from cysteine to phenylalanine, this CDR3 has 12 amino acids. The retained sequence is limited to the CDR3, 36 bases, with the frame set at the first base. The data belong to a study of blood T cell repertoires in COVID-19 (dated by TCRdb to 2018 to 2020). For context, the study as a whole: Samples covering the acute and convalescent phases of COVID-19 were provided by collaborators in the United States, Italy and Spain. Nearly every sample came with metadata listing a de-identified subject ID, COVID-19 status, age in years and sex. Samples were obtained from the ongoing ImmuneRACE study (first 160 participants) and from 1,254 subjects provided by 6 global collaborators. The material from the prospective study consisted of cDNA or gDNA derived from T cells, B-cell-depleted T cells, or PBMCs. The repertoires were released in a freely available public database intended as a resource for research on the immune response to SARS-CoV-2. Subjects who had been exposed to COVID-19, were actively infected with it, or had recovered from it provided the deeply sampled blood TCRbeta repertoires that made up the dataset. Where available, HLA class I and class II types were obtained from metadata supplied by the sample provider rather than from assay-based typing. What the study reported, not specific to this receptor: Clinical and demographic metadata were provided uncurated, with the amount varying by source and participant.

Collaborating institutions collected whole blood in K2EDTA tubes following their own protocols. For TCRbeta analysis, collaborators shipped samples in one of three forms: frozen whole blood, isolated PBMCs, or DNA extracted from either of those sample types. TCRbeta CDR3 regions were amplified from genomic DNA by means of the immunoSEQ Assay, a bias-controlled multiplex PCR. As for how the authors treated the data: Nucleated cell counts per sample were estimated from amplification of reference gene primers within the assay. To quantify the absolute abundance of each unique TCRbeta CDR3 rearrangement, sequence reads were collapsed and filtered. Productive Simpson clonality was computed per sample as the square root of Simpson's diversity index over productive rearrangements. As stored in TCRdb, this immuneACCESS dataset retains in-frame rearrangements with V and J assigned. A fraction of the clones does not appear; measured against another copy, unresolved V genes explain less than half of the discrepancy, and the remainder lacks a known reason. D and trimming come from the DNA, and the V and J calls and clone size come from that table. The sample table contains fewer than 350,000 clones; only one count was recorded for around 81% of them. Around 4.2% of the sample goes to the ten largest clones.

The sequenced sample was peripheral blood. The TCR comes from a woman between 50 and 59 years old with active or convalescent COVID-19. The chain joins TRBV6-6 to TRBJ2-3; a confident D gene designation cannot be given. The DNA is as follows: TGTGCCAGCACCAAAGAGACAGATACGCAGTATTTT. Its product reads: CASTKETDTQYF.